This TCR beta chain was identified during a study of CD8 T cells in Susac syndrome. Background on the study: Patients with Susac syndrome had blood drawn and were at that point therapy-naive, on corticosteroids, or on intravenous immunoglobulin alone.

The TEMRA cells underwent FACS enrichment, while the CD8+ and CD4+ T cells underwent negative isolation. This CDR3 contains 15 residues. V lost 1 base and J lost 6; bases outside the gene matches: 8. The V gene's germline CDR1 is PRHDT and CDR2 FYEKMQ (reference sequence). With random hexamers, 0.5 to 1 ug RNA was reverse transcribed. Coverage of TCR beta CDR3 amplification by immunoSEQ multiplex PCR extended to 54 Vbeta and 13 Jbeta. In TCRdb, the immunoSEQ multiplex PCR reads were re-called with MiXCR into one record per CDR3 protein. The sample comprises 80,000 to 90,000 distinct CDR3 sequences, 85% to 95% of which are singletons, and 0.46% rests with the top ten.

Specimen: CD8+ T cells from PBMCs. The chain carries TRBV13 and TRBJ1-1; 7 bases are a match to TRBD1. The sequence derives from a human donor with Susac syndrome. The CDR3 protein is CASSLDSAGTAEAFF. The CDR3 DNA follows: TGTGCCAGCAGCTTAGATTCGGCCGGGACAGCTGAAGCTTTCTTT.